In this sample, the clone carrying this T cell receptor (beta chain) turned up a few times. Its antigen is currently unknown. This CDR3 is built from 16 residues. The J segment lost 9 bases and the V segment lost 3 bases, leaving 16 bases of the junction unmatched. Per the germline V gene, CDR1 is DFQATT and CDR2 is SNEGSKA (reference sequence). This record comes from a study of T-cell reconstitution after alpha-beta-depleted transplantation in children. Points from the study as a whole: At around two months after transplant, the alpha-beta T cells were reportedly derived from several hundred expanded clones that came from non-depleted graft cells. T cells produced anew were the main source of T-cell counts and diversity one year after transplant. TCRbeta diversity was high at day 60 in some patients (a result of surviving recipient T cells and thymic progenitors).

Unique molecular identifiers were used in preparing the TCRbeta library. TCRdb re-called the PCR reads through MiXCR, storing one row per CDR3 protein. Altogether 450,000 to 550,000 distinct CDR3 sequences are present, about an eighth being singletons, with the ten largest covering less than 15%. The chain joins TRBV20-1 to TRBJ2-3; 9 nucleotides match TRBD2. Sequences were derived from PBMCs, mostly from graft donor cells, sampled 180 days after TCRalphabeta/CD19-depleted stem cell transplant. This sequence was found in a female patient aged 2-9 years who had a stem cell transplant for aplastic anemia, so the T cells may come from the graft donor. In nucleotides, the CDR3 is TGCAGTGCTAGCCTGACTAGCGGAATTGACTGGGGAACGCAGTATTTT. This gives the protein CSASLTSGIDWGTQYF.